This TCR beta chain emerged from a study of T cell repertoires in cytomegalovirus infection. TCRdb re-derived calls from the reads in MiXCR, one entry per CDR3 protein. The table records 55,000 to 70,000 distinct CDR3 sequences, more than 20% of them present only once. The V end lost 1 base, the J end lost 0 bases, and 9 bases lay between the germline ends. The CDR3 totals 16 residues. Germline lookup yields CDR1 MDHEN and CDR2 SYDVKM. With regard to this clonotype: Antigen unknown.

This rearrangement joins TRBV28 to TRBJ1-4; a possible D gene is TRBD1 (5 bases). Sample: PBMCs, sequenced either directly or after in vitro stimulation (not recorded which). This receptor was obtained from a human donor in good health (CMV status not recorded). Some clones in this sample may be carry-over from other donors' samples. The CDR3 sequence: CASSLLGVTTNEKLFF. The CDR3 DNA reads as TGTGCCAGCAGTTTATTAGGGGTTACAACTAATGAAAAACTGTTTTTT.